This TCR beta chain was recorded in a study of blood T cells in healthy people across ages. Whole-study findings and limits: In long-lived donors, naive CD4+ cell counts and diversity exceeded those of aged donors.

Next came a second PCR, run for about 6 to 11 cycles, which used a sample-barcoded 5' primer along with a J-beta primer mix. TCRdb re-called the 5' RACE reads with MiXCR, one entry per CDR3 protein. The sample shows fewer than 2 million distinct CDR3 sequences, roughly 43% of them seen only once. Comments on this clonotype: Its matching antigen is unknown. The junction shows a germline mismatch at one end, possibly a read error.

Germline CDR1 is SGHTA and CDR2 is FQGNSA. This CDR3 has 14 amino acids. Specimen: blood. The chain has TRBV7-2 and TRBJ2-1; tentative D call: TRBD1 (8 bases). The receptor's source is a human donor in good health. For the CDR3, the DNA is TGTTCCAGCAGCTTCAGGGGGCGGGAGAATGAGCAGTTCTTC. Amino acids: CSSSFRGRENEQFF. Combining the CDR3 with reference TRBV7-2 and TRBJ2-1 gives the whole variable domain GAGVSQSPSNKVTEKGKDVELRCDPISGHTALYWYRQSLGQGLEFLIYFQGNSAPDKSGLPSDRFSAERTGGSVSTLTIQRTQQEDSAVYLCSSSFRGRENEQFFGPGTRLTVL.